This T cell receptor (beta chain) was captured by sequencing in a study of blood T cell repertoires in COVID-19 (dated by TCRdb to the early 2020s). For context, the study as a whole: Samples covering the acute and convalescent phases of COVID-19 were provided by collaborators in the United States, Italy and Spain. The material from the prospective study consisted of cDNA or gDNA derived from T cells, B-cell-depleted T cells, or PBMCs. The dataset comprised deeply sampled blood TCRbeta repertoires from subjects exposed to, actively infected with, or recovered from COVID-19. The repertoires were released in a freely available public database meant as a resource for research on the immune response to SARS-CoV-2. The samples were drawn from two sources: the first 160 participants of the ongoing ImmuneRACE study, and 1,200 or so subjects contributed by 6 global collaborators. Sample metadata almost always included a de-identified subject ID, COVID-19 status, age in years and sex. Where available, HLA class I and class II types were taken from metadata supplied by the sample provider and were not determined by assay-based typing. What the authors observed across the whole study: How much clinical and demographic metadata was included differed by source and by participant, and the metadata was provided uncurated.

One collaborating source in Seattle enrolled patients while the patients were actively infected and followed the patients over time throughout the course of disease. Each collaborating institution followed its own protocols to collect whole blood in K2EDTA tubes. For TCRbeta analysis, collaborators shipped samples in one of three forms: frozen whole blood, isolated PBMCs, or DNA extracted from either of those sample types. In the case of this clone: The antigen this receptor binds is unknown. Qualities for individual bases were not recorded, and no much larger clone is one base off.

TCRbeta CDR3 regions were amplified from genomic DNA using the immunoSEQ Assay, a bias-controlled multiplex PCR. As for how the authors treated the data: The number of nucleated cells in each sample was estimated by amplification of reference gene primers within the assay. To quantify the absolute abundance of each unique TCRbeta CDR3 rearrangement, sequence reads were collapsed and filtered. For each sample, productive Simpson clonality was calculated by taking the square root of Simpson's diversity index across productive rearrangements. TCRdb carries this immuneACCESS record with in-frame sequences only. Its versions omit some clonotypes, under half of them owing to an unresolved V gene in the studies checked, with the rest unexplained. That table supplies the V and J calls and clone size; D and trimming were determined from the DNA. The sample contains about 180,000 clones, 81% of them found a single time. The ten most abundant clones make up roughly 10% of the sample.

The receptor comes from an elderly woman with COVID-19, enrolled during active disease. Sequenced material: peripheral blood.

The encoded CDR3 is CASSQLLKHTGFWTQYF. The nucleotide sequence reads TGCGCCAGCAGCCAACTATTAAAGCACACGGGGTTCTGGACCCAGTACTTC. The V and J genes are TRBV4-1 and TRBJ2-5; TRBD2 is perhaps the D gene, given 5 matching bases. CDR1 MGHRA and CDR2 YSYEKL were looked up in the germline V gene. The CDR3 runs 17 amino acids, cysteine and phenylalanine included. CDR3 DNA is the only sequence kept; it has 51 bases, read in frame from the first base. The V end loses 2 bases and the J end loses 7 bases, and a stretch of 23 bases separates them.